The clone carrying this T cell receptor beta chain was seen just once. As yet, its antigen is unknown. The table came from immunoSEQ multiplex PCR; TCRdb's copy has only in-frame clones and leaves some out. This table holds more than 1.2 million clones, approximately 98.5% found once. The germline CDR1 and CDR2 sequences are LNHNV and YYDKDF (reference sequence). The CDR3 sequence is 14 residues long. V gave up 0 bases and J gave up 2 bases, with 8 bases separating them. This record comes from a study of shared clonotypes between healthy human individuals. Study-wide points: Clonotypes not shared had lower generation probabilities than those common to all four donors. Represented genetic and exposure-history diversity was restricted by having few donors. The sole specimen, blood, was sampled, and tissue repertoires likely differ. When naive CD4 clonotypes were compared across a handful of donors, approximately 5% were shared.

The sequencing input was naive CD4+ T cells sorted from blood. Subset here: CD45RA+ positively selected. The gene calls are TRBV15 and TRBJ2-7, with D unresolved. This TCR came from a man younger than 45 in good health. CDR3 sequence: CATSRESSAYEQYF. For the CDR3, the DNA is TGTGCCACCAGCAGAGAGAGCAGTGCCTACGAGCAGTACTTC. Complete variable domain (other parts from reference TRBV15 and TRBJ2-7): DAMVIQNPRYQVTQFGKPVTLSCSQTLNHNVMYWYQQKSSQAPKLLFHYYDKDFNNEADTPDNFQSRRPNTSFCFLDIRSPGLGDTAMYLCATSRESSAYEQYFGPGTRLTVT.